Sequencing of this T cell receptor (beta chain) was carried out in a study of T cell repertoires in cytomegalovirus infection. Overall study context: It was the public TCR beta signatures that indicated both CMV infection and matching HLA type.

This clonotype was picked up a small number of times. Antigen unknown. TCRdb used MiXCR to reprocess the reads, holding one entry per CDR3 protein. Of 630,000 or so distinct CDR3 sequences in the sample, 20% to 30% were seen once. General study results and limits: In two of eight donors, the top clonotype was HLA-C-restricted CMV-specific. Individuals carrying CMV plus the relevant HLA were identified by cumulative frequency of public TCR beta families.

This clonotype originated in a human donor in good health (CMV status not recorded). Some clones in this sample may be carry-over from other donors' samples. Sequencing was performed on CD8+ T cells from PBMCs.

The CDR3 nucleotides are TGCAGCGTTGTCGGGACTAGCGGGGGGAGAGGAGCAGATACGCAGTATTTT. Translating gives CSVVGTSGGRGADTQYF. This chain uses TRBV29-1 with TRBJ2-3; 15 positions match TRBD2. Germline CDR1 reads SQVTM; CDR2 reads ANQGSEA. V gave up 4 bases and J gave up 4 bases; unmatched junction bases: 9. The CDR3 extends over 17 amino acids.